Below, 30 T cell receptor beta chains from the same sample are listed, as sequenced in a study of blood T cell repertoires in COVID-19. Measured with immunoSEQ multiplex PCR; TCRdb has only the in-frame clones, and not every one. The profile covers 150,000 to 180,000 clones, with around 87% appearing a single time and more than 14% taken by the ten largest. Source material: peripheral blood. These receptors all come from a woman between 40 and 50 years old with acute or convalescent COVID-19.

This chain uses TRBV7-6 with TRBJ2-7, with D perhaps matching TRBD2 (6 bases). The germline V gene encodes CDR1 SGHVS and CDR2 FNYEAQ. V lost 3 bases and J lost 5, with 17 bases in between. The CDR3 has 15 residues. The CDR3 loop is CASSLGGGTRHEQYF. The CDR3 DNA reads as TGTGCCAGCAGCTTGGGCGGAGGGACTCGCCACGAGCAGTACTTC. The full variable domain, rest sourced from reference TRBV7-6 and TRBJ2-7, is GAGVSQSPRYKVTKRGQDVALRCDPISGHVSLYWYRQALGQGPEFLTYFNYEAQQDKSGLPNDRFSAERPEGSISTLTIQRTEQRDSAMYRCASSLGGGTRHEQYFGPGTRLTVT.

The table lists this clone with a few counts. The V gene is TRBV14, the J gene TRBJ2-4, with 8 bases aligning to TRBD2. J lost 3 bases, V lost 0 bases, and 13 bases had no gene match. The CDR3 spans 19 residues. Germline assignment: CDR1 SGHDN and CDR2 FVKESK. The CDR3 DNA reads as TGTGCCAGCAGCCAAGACGGGGGGGCGGCCCAACGAGACAAAAACATTCAGTACTTC. The encoded protein is CASSQDGGAAQRDKNIQYF.

A single count supports this clone. The gene calls are TRBV28 and TRBJ2-7; 8 bases agree with TRBD2. V shed 3 bases and J 2 bases; nucleotides not matched to a gene: 3. The CDR3 is 14 amino acids. Germline CDR1 is MDHEN and CDR2 is SYDVKM. This CDR3 reads CASSFSGVTYEQYF. DNA of the CDR3: TGTGCCAGCAGTTTTAGCGGGGTCACCTACGAGCAGTACTTC.

J is TRBJ1-4 and V is TRBV6-5; 9 bases agree with TRBD1. Trimming took 9 bases from V and 6 from J; bases not matched to a gene: 8. There are 14 residues in the CDR3. CDR1 MNHEY and CDR2 SVGAGI come from the germline V gene. The CDR3 DNA sequence: TGTGCCAGTGCCAGGGACAGGGTTTATGAAAAACTGTTTTTT. Its protein product is CASARDRVYEKLFF.

This clone was recorded once. This chain uses TRBV9 with TRBJ1-1; the D gene is possibly TRBD1 (5 bases). The CDR3 runs 15 residues. Per germline, CDR1 SGDLS and CDR2 YYNGEE. Trimming pared 2 bases from V and 5 bases from J, leaving 16 bases between. CDR3 protein: CASSVERGEATEAFF. The CDR3 DNA sequence: TGTGCCAGCAGCGTCGAGCGGGGCGAGGCTACTGAAGCTTTCTTT.

In this sample, this clone turned up a few times. The V gene is TRBV3-1 (or the pseudogene TRBV3-2), the J gene TRBJ1-6, with 8 bases aligning to TRBD1. With 5 bases clipped from V and 0 bases from J, the junction kept 9 bases outside the gene matches. This CDR3 has 18 amino acids. Germline V CDR1 and CDR2: LGHDT, YNNKEL (reference sequence). Here the CDR3 DNA reads TGTGCCAGCAGCGCCCTTAACAGGGGGGGCTCCTATAATTCACCCCTCCACTTT. Protein product: CASSALNRGGSYNSPLHF.

This rearrangement joins TRBV11-2 to TRBJ2-7; tentative D call: TRBD2 (6 bases). V was cut by 5 bases and J by 4 bases, with 12 bases left in between. The germline CDR1 and CDR2 sequences are SGHAT and FQNNGV. CDR3 length: 13 amino acids. CDR3 sequence: CASSIGRGYEQYF. Here the CDR3 DNA reads TGTGCCAGCAGCATAGGTCGGGGGTACGAGCAGTACTTC. The full variable domain, its missing parts supplied by reference TRBV11-2 and TRBJ2-7, is EAGVAQSPRYKIIEKRQSVAFWCNPISGHATLYWYQQILGQGPKLLIQFQNNGVVDDSQLPKDRFSAERLKGVDSTLKIQPAKLEDSAVYLCASSIGRGYEQYFGPGTRLTVT.

This clone was seen once. The chain joins TRBV6-1 to TRBJ1-1; 7 positions agree with TRBD1. The CDR3 has 14 residues. Germline V CDR1 and CDR2: MNHNS, SASEGT. Unmatched junction bases numbered 9, after V lost 0 bases and J lost 11 bases. Written as DNA, the CDR3 is TGTGCCAGCAGTGAAGCGCAGATTGGACAGGCGGCTTTCTTT. Translation: CASSEAQIGQAAFF.

The genes are TRBV5-8 and TRBJ1-3; D is unresolved. CDR1 is SGHTS, CDR2 YDEGEE, per germline. The CDR3 contains 19 residues. Trimming removed 0 bases from V and 0 bases from J, with 19 bases in between. Here the CDR3 DNA reads TGTGCCAGCAGCTTGGTTCGTTTTATAGCCAGTTACTCTGGAAACACCATATATTTT. Residues: CASSLVRFIASYSGNTIYF. Using reference TRBV5-8 and TRBJ1-3 for the parts outside the CDR3, the full variable domain is EAGVTQSPTHLIKTRGQQATLRCSPISGHTSVYWYQQALGLGLQFLLWYDEGEERNRGNFPPRFSGRQFPNYSSELNVNALELEDSALYLCASSLVRFIASYSGNTIYFGEGSWLTVV.

This clone occurred once. The chain joins TRBV13 to TRBJ2-1, with TRBD2 matching over 10 bases. Germline CDR1 and CDR2: PRHDT and FYEKMQ (reference sequence). J lost 0 bases, V lost 5 bases, and 10 bases had no gene match. The CDR3 sequence is 18 residues long. The CDR3 spells CASSQERGGISSYNEQFF. The CDR3 DNA reads as TGTGCCAGCAGCCAAGAGCGGGGGGGAATAAGCTCCTACAATGAGCAGTTCTTC.

The V and J genes are TRBV30 and TRBJ2-7; D gene unclear. Per the germline V gene, CDR1 is GTSNPN and CDR2 is SVGIG (reference sequence). This CDR3 comprises 14 residues. Trimming left V 2 bases short and J 2 bases short, with 13 bases between. In DNA, the CDR3 is TGTGCCTGGAGTAACTTGGTAGAAACCTACGAGCAGTACTTC. Encoded protein: CAWSNLVETYEQYF.

This sequence joins TRBV13 and TRBJ1-1, with 8 bases lining up with TRBD1. Germline lookup yields CDR1 PRHDT and CDR2 FYEKMQ (reference sequence). The CDR3 length is 16 residues. Unmatched junction bases numbered 6, after V lost 2 bases and J lost 1 base. The CDR3 here is CASSLPGGAGNTEAFF. CDR3 DNA: TGTGCCAGCAGCTTACCAGGGGGCGCCGGGAACACTGAAGCTTTCTTT.

The rearrangement uses TRBV27 and TRBJ1-6; tentative D call: TRBD1 (6 bases). The V end was cut by 6 bases, the J end by 4 bases, with 16 bases between. CDR1 and CDR2 from the germline V gene are MNHEY and SMNVEV (reference sequence). There are 16 residues in the CDR3. DNA for the CDR3: TGTGCCAGCAGACCCCGTAAAGGGGGATATAATTCACCCCTCCACTTT. As protein: CASRPRKGGYNSPLHF.

The chain combines TRBV3-1 (or the pseudogene TRBV3-2) with TRBJ1-6, with D unresolved. V lost 0 bases and J lost 9, with 9 bases in between. This CDR3 comprises 14 residues. Germline V CDR1 and CDR2: LGHDT, YNNKEL (reference sequence). In DNA form, the CDR3 reads TGTGCCAGCAGCCAAGATTCGCTAACTTCACCCCTCCACTTT. It is translated as CASSQDSLTSPLHF.

Written as DNA, the CDR3 is TGTGCCAGCAGCCAAGTCACTAGTTCACCCCTCCACTTT. Protein product: CASSQVTSSPLHF. The chain joins TRBV14 to TRBJ1-6; no reliable D call. The CDR3 length is 13 residues. Trimming cost V 1 base and J 9 bases, with 7 bases left between them. The germline gives CDR1 SGHDN, CDR2 FVKESK.

The chain carries TRBV28 and TRBJ1-2; 7 nucleotides align to TRBD1. The CDR3 has 15 residues. CDR1 is MDHEN, CDR2 SYDVKM, per germline. The junction had 5 bases not matched to a gene; V was cut back by 1 base and J by 3 bases. The CDR3 here is CASSLFRQGDYGYTF. Here the CDR3 DNA reads TGTGCCAGCAGTTTATTTCGACAGGGTGACTATGGCTACACCTTC.

The chain carries TRBV27 and TRBJ2-2, with D perhaps matching TRBD1 (5 bases). V shed 2 bases and J shed 6 bases, with 13 bases lying between them. Per germline, CDR1 MNHEY and CDR2 SMNVEV (reference sequence). The CDR3 runs 15 residues. The CDR3 DNA follows: TGTGCCAGCAGTTTAAGGGGCGGCTCTTCCGGGGAGCTGTTTTTT. The encoded protein is CASSLRGGSSGELFF.

The chain links TRBV28 to TRBJ2-7; D unclear. This CDR3 has 12 residues. CDR1 is MDHEN and CDR2 is SYDVKM in the germline V gene. V lost 3 bases, J lost 4 bases, and 7 bases lay in between. CDR3: CASSFGAYEQYF. In nucleotides, the CDR3 is TGTGCCAGCAGTTTTGGTGCGTACGAGCAGTACTTC.

The V call is TRBV2, the J call TRBJ2-3, with TRBD2 identical over 10 bases. The CDR3 loop spans 20 amino acids. V trimming: 1 base; J trimming: 0 bases; junction bases outside the gene matches: 13. Germline V gene data show CDR1 as SNHLY and CDR2 as FYNNEI. The CDR3 DNA follows: TGTGCCAGCAGTGAAGTGATAGCGGGGGGTTTAACTCTTAGCACAGATACGCAGTATTTT. Protein: CASSEVIAGGLTLSTDTQYF.

The genes are TRBV3-1 (or the pseudogene TRBV3-2) and TRBJ1-4, with 9 bases aligning to TRBD1. CDR3 length: 16 amino acids. The germline V gene has CDR1 LGHDT and CDR2 YNNKEL (reference sequence). The V segment lost 2 bases and the J segment 1 base; nucleotides outside the gene matches: 2. This chain's CDR3 is CASSQRQGGTNEKLFF. The CDR3 DNA sequence: TGTGCCAGCAGCCAAAGACAGGGGGGAACTAATGAAAAACTGTTTTTT.

This clone was seen a handful of times. J is TRBJ1-5 and V is TRBV6-5; D call uncertain. CDR1 is MNHEY, CDR2 SVGAGI, per germline. The CDR3 covers 15 residues. V gave up 6 bases and J gave up 3 bases, with 15 bases separating them. The CDR3 region is CASSVISGTNQPQHF. The CDR3 bases are TGTGCCAGCAGCGTAATTAGTGGTACCAATCAGCCCCAGCATTTT.

This clone was counted once. The rearrangement links TRBV16 to TRBJ1-4, with 8 nucleotides matching TRBD1. Per germline, CDR1 KGHSY and CDR2 FQNENV. Trimming took 0 bases from V and 8 from J; bases not matched to a gene: 5. This CDR3 region has 15 residues. The CDR3 loop is CASSQSDRVNEKLFF. The CDR3 DNA is TGTGCCAGCAGCCAATCGGACAGGGTCAACGAAAAACTGTTTTTT. The full variable domain, with the rest looked up from reference TRBV16 and TRBJ1-4, is GEEVAQTPKHLVRGEGQKAKLYCAPIKGHSYVFWYQQVLKNEFKFLISFQNENVFDETGMPKERFSAKCLPNSPCSLEIQATKLEDSAVYFCASSQSDRVNEKLFFGSGTQLSVL.

J is TRBJ1-3 and V is TRBV5-1; a weak D match, TRBD1 (6 bases). The CDR3 extends over 15 amino acids. The germline V gene has CDR1 SGHRS and CDR2 YFSETQ. Trimming shortened V by 4 bases and J by 3 bases, and 14 bases separated the two germline ends. The CDR3 DNA reads TGCGCCAGCAGCCCACAGGGCGTAGTTGGAAACACCATATATTTT. This gives the protein CASSPQGVVGNTIYF.

The V gene is TRBV3-1 (or the pseudogene TRBV3-2), the J gene TRBJ1-5; D is ambiguous. Deletions cut 4 bases from V and 9 bases from J, with 10 bases between. Germline V gene lookup returns CDR1 LGHDT and CDR2 YNNKEL (reference sequence). This CDR3 is built from 12 residues. Here the CDR3 reads CASSLLGRPQHF. As DNA, the CDR3 is TGTGCCAGCAGCCTGCTTGGGAGGCCCCAGCATTTT.

The chain employs TRBV18 and TRBJ1-5; D might be TRBD1 (6 bases). V lost 4 bases and J lost 4, with 8 bases in between. Germline-derived CDR1 and CDR2 are KGHSH and LQKENI. There are 13 residues in the CDR3. The CDR3 bases are TGTGCCAGCTCACTCGACAGGAATCAGCCCCAGCATTTT. It codes for CASSLDRNQPQHF.

This clone came up once. V and J are TRBV10-2 and TRBJ2-1; 9 bases match TRBD2. Per germline, CDR1 WSHSY and CDR2 SAAADI. V dropped 1 base and J dropped 0; count of bases not matched to a gene: 1. The CDR3 covers 16 residues. For the CDR3, the DNA is TGCGCCAGCAGTGAGTGGCGGGGGGGCTCCTACAATGAGCAGTTCTTC. Its protein is CASSEWRGGSYNEQFF.

V is TRBV6-5 and J is TRBJ1-5, with D hard to call. Germline V lookup: CDR1 MNHEY, CDR2 SVGAGI. V was clipped by 4 bases and J by 4 bases, with 8 bases between them. CDR3 length: 13 residues. The chain's CDR3 is CASSSQSNQPQHF. CDR3 DNA sequence: TGTGCCAGCAGTTCACAGAGTAATCAGCCCCAGCATTTT.

This chain connects TRBV24-1 to TRBJ1-2; possible D gene TRBD1, 6 bases. With 0 bases removed from V and 3 bases from J, the gap between germline ends came to 7 bases. The CDR3 loop spans 14 amino acids. CDR1 and CDR2 from the germline V gene are KGHDR and SFDVKD. CDR3 loop: CATSDLRTDYGYTF. In DNA form, the CDR3 reads TGTGCCACCAGTGATTTGCGGACAGACTATGGCTACACCTTC.

J is TRBJ1-4 and V is TRBV7-9; TRBD1 matches at 8 bases. Germline V gene lookup returns CDR1 SEHNR and CDR2 FQNEAQ (reference sequence). The CDR3 sequence is 15 residues long. V dropped 5 bases and J dropped 5; count of bases not matched to a gene: 7. Written as DNA, the CDR3 is TGTGCCAGCAGCCCGGGACAGGCGACGAATGAAAAACTGTTTTTT. It encodes CASSPGQATNEKLFF.

V usage is TRBV7-2 and J usage is TRBJ1-5, with a possible D match to TRBD1 (6 bases). CDR3 size: 16 residues. V was cut by 4 bases and J by 0 bases, with 13 bases left in between. Germline CDR1 SGHTA, CDR2 FQGNSA. The CDR3 nucleotides read TGTGCCAGCAGCTCCATTGGACAGAATAGCAATCAGCCCCAGCATTTT. This codes for CASSSIGQNSNQPQHF.